These 15 T cell receptor beta chains share one sample of origin, sequenced in a study of blood T cells in healthy people across ages. Using a J-beta primer mix together with a sample-barcoded 5' primer, a second PCR was run for about 7 to 12 cycles. One entry per CDR3 protein, called by TCRdb with MiXCR from the 5' RACE reads. This table holds around 500,000 distinct CDR3 sequences, around half found once. Sequences were obtained from blood. All receptors come from a man older than 75 in good health.

V and J are TRBV29-1 and TRBJ2-1, with D maybe TRBD2 (5 bases). The V end was cut by 4 bases, the J end by 10 bases, with 14 bases between. This CDR3 spans 12 amino acids. Germline V CDR1 and CDR2: SQVTM, ANQGSEA. CDR3 sequence: CSVAQDSYEQFF. In DNA, the CDR3 is TGCAGCGTTGCGCAGGACTCCTACGAGCAGTTCTTC.

This clonotype appeared a few times. V gene TRBV3-1 combines with J gene TRBJ2-7; 8 bases line up with TRBD1. The CDR3 extends over 16 amino acids. With 1 base clipped from V and 4 bases from J, the junction kept 9 bases outside the gene matches. Germline V gives CDR1 LGHDT, CDR2 YNNKEL (reference sequence). The CDR3 DNA reads as TGTGCCAGCAGCCAAGGTTACGCAGGGGGCGTTTACGAGCAGTACTTC. It encodes CASSQGYAGGVYEQYF.

This clonotype was detected only a few times. The chain recombines TRBV4-1 with TRBJ2-7; no clear D. The length of the CDR3 is 16 residues. Trimming pared 3 bases from V and 0 bases from J, leaving 15 bases between. The V gene's germline CDR1 is MGHRA and CDR2 YSYEKL. The CDR3 DNA sequence: TGCGCCAGCAGCCATCAGGCCCTCGCGTTCTCCTACGAGCAGTACTTC. Protein: CASSHQALAFSYEQYF.

This rearrangement joins TRBV20-1 to TRBJ2-7, with D perhaps being TRBD1 or TRBD2 (6 bases each). Germline CDR1 reads DFQATT; CDR2 reads SNEGSKA (reference sequence). V gave up 6 bases and J gave up 0 bases, with 30 bases separating them. The CDR3 is 19 amino acids. In DNA form, the CDR3 reads TGCAGTGCGCAGAACTCAGTAGGGGGAGGCCGAATGAGCTCCTACGAGCAGTACTTC. Translating it yields CSAQNSVGGGRMSSYEQYF.

The chain combines TRBV20-1 with TRBJ2-4; 8 bases match TRBD1. The J call may be wrong; the DNA end is better matched by TRBJ2-7. The CDR3 runs 13 residues. Germline CDR1 and CDR2: DFQATT and SNEGSKA (reference sequence). This CDR3 is CSAIGTGLYEQYF. The CDR3 bases are TGCAGTGCCATTGGGACAGGACTCTACGAGCAGTACTTC.

This clonotype turned up a few times. The CDR3 nucleotides read TGTGCCATCAGTGAACTAGCGGGAGGAACGGAGGATACGCAGTATTTT. Protein: CAISELAGGTEDTQYF. The chain combines TRBV10-3 with TRBJ2-3; 12 bases match TRBD2. CDR3 size: 16 residues. From germline, CDR1 is ENHRY and CDR2 SYGVKD. J was trimmed by 6 bases and V by 3 bases; bases with no gene match: 7.

This clonotype was seen more than once but under ten times. The chain carries TRBV20-1 and TRBJ2-7; 9 bases are a match to TRBD2. Per germline, CDR1 DFQATT and CDR2 SNEGSKA (reference sequence). Unmatched junction bases numbered 5, after V lost 3 bases and J lost 5 bases. CDR3 size: 13 residues. The CDR3 bases are TGCAGTGCTAGGGCGGGAGGGTCGAACGAGCAGTACTTC. Protein sequence: CSARAGGSNEQYF.

This clonotype was counted between two and nine times. The genes are TRBV20-1 and TRBJ2-5, with 9 positions matching TRBD1. The J call may be mistaken, given a closer DNA end match to TRBJ2-7. CDR3 length: 15 residues. Germline CDR1 DFQATT, CDR2 SNEGSKA (reference sequence). CDR3 amino acids: CSATRTGGWGYEQYF. CDR3 coding DNA: TGCAGTGCTACCCGAACAGGGGGCTGGGGTTACGAGCAGTACTTC.

This clonotype was recorded a few times. The J gene is TRBJ2-3, the V gene TRBV12-5, with 8 bases matching TRBD2. Germline V lookup: CDR1 LGHNT, CDR2 FRNRAP. J gave up 4 bases and V 4 bases, and 7 bases lay outside the gene matches. The CDR3 runs 15 residues. CDR3 nucleotides: TGTGCTAGTGGTTGGAGCGGGAGAGCCCCAGATACGCAGTATTTT. Translation gives CASGWSGRAPDTQYF.

This clonotype has just a few counts. DNA for the CDR3: TGCGCCAGCAGCCTGGACGGCCCGGGTTCTGGCACAGATACGCAGTATTTT. It codes for CASSLDGPGSGTDTQYF. The chain joins TRBV5-1 to TRBJ2-3; D gene ambiguous. CDR1 SGHRS and CDR2 YFSETQ come from the germline V gene. V shed 4 bases and J shed 1 base, with 19 bases lying between them. This CDR3 has 17 amino acids.

This clonotype has just a few counts. The rearrangement uses TRBV20-1 and TRBJ2-7; D is unclear. The CDR3 extends over 11 amino acids. The V end was cut by 6 bases, the J end by 6 bases, with 12 bases between. The V gene's germline CDR1 is DFQATT and CDR2 SNEGSKA (reference sequence). The CDR3 DNA sequence: TGCAGTGCCTCCCCCAGTTTCGAGCAGTACTTC. Translated, it gives CSASPSFEQYF.

This chain uses TRBV5-5 with TRBJ2-1; 9 bases fit TRBD2. This CDR3 region has 15 residues. V gave up 4 bases and J gave up 7 bases; unmatched junction bases: 9. Germline V gene sequence: CDR1 SGHKS, CDR2 YYEKEE (reference sequence). CDR3 sequence reads: CASSAEAGGRNEQFF. The CDR3 region has the DNA TGTGCCAGCAGCGCGGAAGCGGGAGGTCGGAATGAGCAGTTCTTC.

This chain uses TRBV20-1 with TRBJ1-1; weak D call: TRBD1 (6 bases). Germline-derived CDR1 and CDR2 are DFQATT and SNEGSKA (reference sequence). The CDR3 is made up of 14 amino acids. The CDR3 loop is CTSQAGDINTEAFF. CDR3 nucleotides: TGCACCTCGCAAGCGGGGGACATAAACACTGAAGCTTTCTTT.

The chain recombines TRBV29-1 with TRBJ2-1; TRBD2 matches 11 bases. CDR1 SQVTM and CDR2 ANQGSEA come from the germline V gene. With V trimmed by 4 bases and J by 9 bases, 5 bases remained unmatched. The CDR3 length is 13 residues. The CDR3 is CSVGVAGGPEQFF. The CDR3 coding sequence is TGCAGCGTTGGGGTAGCGGGAGGGCCTGAGCAGTTCTTC.

This clonotype appeared a few times. J is TRBJ2-1 and V is TRBV20-1; 10 bases fit TRBD2. The CDR3 spans 16 residues. V shed 0 bases and J 9 bases; nucleotides not matched to a gene: 11. Germline lookup yields CDR1 DFQATT and CDR2 SNEGSKA (reference sequence). The CDR3 protein is CSARDPGRLAGSEQFF. The CDR3 coding sequence is TGCAGTGCTAGAGACCCCGGAAGACTAGCGGGCAGTGAGCAGTTCTTC.